The present TCR beta chain was sequenced within a study of PD-L1 blockade in urothelial cancer. Study-wide background: Prior exposure to chemotherapy in patients amounted to 0 to 3 regimens received. Blood was subjected to analysis at 3 weeks (second dose) and 6 weeks following treatment start. Reported median T cell count for blood samples was 140,000 to 150,000.

Assay: immunoSEQ multiplex PCR; the TCRdb copy retains only in-frame clones and omits some. This table has about 50,000 clones, 75% appearing once. This clone was observed a single time. Specified time point: pretreatment peripheral blood. The cohort comprised individuals with locally advanced or metastatic urothelial carcinoma. J was trimmed by 7 bases and V by 5 bases; bases with no gene match: 10. The CDR3 covers 15 residues. The germline V gene has CDR1 MNHNY and CDR2 SVGAGI (reference sequence). This receptor was identified in an older man with urothelial cancer. The starting material was PBMCs, obtained around atezolizumab (anti-PD-L1) treatment. The chain uses TRBV6-6 and TRBJ1-4; 7 bases fit TRBD1. The CDR3 nucleotides are TGTGCCAGCAGTCCCACAGGGGCGGGTGGTGAAAAACTGTTTTTT. Its translation is CASSPTGAGGEKLFF.